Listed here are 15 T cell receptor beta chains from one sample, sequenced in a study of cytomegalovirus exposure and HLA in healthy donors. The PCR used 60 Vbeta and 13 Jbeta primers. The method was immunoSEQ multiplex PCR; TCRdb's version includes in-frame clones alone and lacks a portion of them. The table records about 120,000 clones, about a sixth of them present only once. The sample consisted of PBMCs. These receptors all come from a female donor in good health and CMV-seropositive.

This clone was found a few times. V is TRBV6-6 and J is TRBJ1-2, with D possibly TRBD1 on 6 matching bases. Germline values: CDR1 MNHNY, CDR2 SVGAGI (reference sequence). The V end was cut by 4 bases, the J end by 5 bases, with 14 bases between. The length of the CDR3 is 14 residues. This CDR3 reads CASSSLGAPYGYTF. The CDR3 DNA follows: TGTGCCAGCAGTTCGTTGGGGGCCCCTTATGGCTACACCTTC.

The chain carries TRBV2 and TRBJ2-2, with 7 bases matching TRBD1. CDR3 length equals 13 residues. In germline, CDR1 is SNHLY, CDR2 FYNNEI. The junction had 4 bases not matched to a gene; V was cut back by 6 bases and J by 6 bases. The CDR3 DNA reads TGTGCCAGCAGCAAACAGGGGTCCGGGGAGCTGTTTTTT. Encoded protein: CASSKQGSGELFF. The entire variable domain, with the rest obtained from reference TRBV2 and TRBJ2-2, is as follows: EPEVTQTPSHQVTQMGQEVILRCVPISNHLYFYWYRQILGQKVEFLVSFYNNEISEKSEIFDDQFSVERPDGSNFTLKIRSTKLEDSAMYFCASSKQGSGELFFGEGSRLTVL.

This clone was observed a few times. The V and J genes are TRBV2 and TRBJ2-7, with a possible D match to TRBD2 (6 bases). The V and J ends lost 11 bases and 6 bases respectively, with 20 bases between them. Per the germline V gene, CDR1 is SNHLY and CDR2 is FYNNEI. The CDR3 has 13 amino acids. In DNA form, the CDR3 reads TGTGCCCGGTCATCTAGCGCGCGTAGCGAGCAGTACTTC. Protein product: CARSSSARSEQYF.

DNA for the CDR3: TGTGCCAGCCGAGGGCGGGTTTCCTACGAGCAGTACTTC. This translates into CASRGRVSYEQYF. V and J are TRBV28 and TRBJ2-7; a possible D gene is TRBD2 (5 bases). The germline V and J ends were trimmed by 8 bases and 1 base, with 12 bases remaining between them. The CDR3 runs to 13 residues. Germline lookup yields CDR1 MDHEN and CDR2 SYDVKM.

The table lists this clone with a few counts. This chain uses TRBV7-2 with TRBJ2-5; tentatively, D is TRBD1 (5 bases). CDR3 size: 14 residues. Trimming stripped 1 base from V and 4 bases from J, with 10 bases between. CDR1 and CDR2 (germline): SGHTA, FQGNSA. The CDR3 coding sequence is TGTGCCAGCAGCTTAGGGACACTTGCAGAGACCCAGTACTTC. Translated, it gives CASSLGTLAETQYF.

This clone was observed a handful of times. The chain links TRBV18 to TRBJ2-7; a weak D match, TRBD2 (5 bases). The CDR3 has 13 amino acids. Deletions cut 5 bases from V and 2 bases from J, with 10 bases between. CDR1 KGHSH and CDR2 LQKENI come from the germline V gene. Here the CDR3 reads CASSTAGAYEQYF. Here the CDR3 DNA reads TGTGCCAGCTCAACCGCCGGGGCCTACGAGCAGTACTTC. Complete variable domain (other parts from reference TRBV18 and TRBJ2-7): NAGVMQNPRHLVRRRGQEARLRCSPMKGHSHVYWYRQLPEEGLKFMVYLQKENIIDESGMPKERFSAEFPKEGPSILRIQQVVRGDSAAYFCASSTAGAYEQYFGPGTRLTVT.

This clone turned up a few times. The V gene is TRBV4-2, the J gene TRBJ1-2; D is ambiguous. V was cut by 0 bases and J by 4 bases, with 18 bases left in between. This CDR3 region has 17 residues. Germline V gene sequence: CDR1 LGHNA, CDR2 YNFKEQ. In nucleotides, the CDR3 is TGTGCCAGCAGCCAAGATGCGAAAGCATTTCAACGCTATGGCTACACCTTC. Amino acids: CASSQDAKAFQRYGYTF.

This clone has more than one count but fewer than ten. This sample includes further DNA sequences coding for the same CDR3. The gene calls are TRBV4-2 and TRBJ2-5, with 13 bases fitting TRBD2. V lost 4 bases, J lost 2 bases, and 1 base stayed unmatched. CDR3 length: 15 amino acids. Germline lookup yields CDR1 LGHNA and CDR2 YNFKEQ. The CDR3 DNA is TGTGCCAGCAGCCCGGGACTAGCGGGGCAAGAGACCCAGTACTTC. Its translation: CASSPGLAGQETQYF.

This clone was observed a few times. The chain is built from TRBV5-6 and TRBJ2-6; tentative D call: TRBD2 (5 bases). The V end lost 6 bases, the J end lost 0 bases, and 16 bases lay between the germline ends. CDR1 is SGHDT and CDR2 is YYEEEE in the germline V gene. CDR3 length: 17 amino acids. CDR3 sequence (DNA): TGTGCCAGCACCCAGGTGAGGGCTTTCTCTGGGGCCAACGTCCTGACTTTC. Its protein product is CASTQVRAFSGANVLTF.

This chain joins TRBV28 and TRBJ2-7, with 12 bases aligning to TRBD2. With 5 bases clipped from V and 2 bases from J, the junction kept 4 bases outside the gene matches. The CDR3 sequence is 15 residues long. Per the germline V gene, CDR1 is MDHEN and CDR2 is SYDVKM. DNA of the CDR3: TGTGCCAGCAGTCTAGCGGGAGGGCCGACCTACGAGCAGTACTTC. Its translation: CASSLAGGPTYEQYF.

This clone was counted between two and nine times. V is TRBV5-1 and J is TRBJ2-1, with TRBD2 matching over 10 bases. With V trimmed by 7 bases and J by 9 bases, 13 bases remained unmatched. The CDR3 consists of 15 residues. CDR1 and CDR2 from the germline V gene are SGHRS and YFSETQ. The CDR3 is CASQGILAGIGEQFF. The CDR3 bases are TGCGCCAGCCAGGGGATACTAGCGGGGATCGGTGAGCAGTTCTTC.

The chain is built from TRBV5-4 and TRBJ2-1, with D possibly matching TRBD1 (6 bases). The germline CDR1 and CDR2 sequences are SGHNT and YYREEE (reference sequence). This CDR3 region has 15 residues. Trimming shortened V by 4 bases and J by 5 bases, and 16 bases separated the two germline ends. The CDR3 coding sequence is TGTGCCAGCAGCCAACAGGGCGAAGGGGACAATGAGCAGTTCTTC. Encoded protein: CASSQQGEGDNEQFF.

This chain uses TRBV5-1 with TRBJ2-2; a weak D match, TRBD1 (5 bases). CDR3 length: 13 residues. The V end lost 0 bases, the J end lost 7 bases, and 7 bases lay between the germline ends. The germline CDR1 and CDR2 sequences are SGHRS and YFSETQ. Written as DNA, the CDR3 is TGCGCCAGCAGCTTGGGGCAGGGCGGGGAGCTGTTTTTT. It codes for CASSLGQGGELFF.

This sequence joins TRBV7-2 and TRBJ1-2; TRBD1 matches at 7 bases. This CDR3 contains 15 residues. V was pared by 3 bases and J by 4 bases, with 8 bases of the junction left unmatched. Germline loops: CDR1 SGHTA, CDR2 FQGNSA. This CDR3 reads CASSLTGTAGYGYTF. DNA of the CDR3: TGTGCCAGCAGCTTGACAGGGACGGCTGGCTATGGCTACACCTTC.

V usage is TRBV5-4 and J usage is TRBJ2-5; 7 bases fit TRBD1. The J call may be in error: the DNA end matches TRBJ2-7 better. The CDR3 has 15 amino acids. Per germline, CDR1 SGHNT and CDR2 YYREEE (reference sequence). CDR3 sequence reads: CASSLGQMSSYEQYF. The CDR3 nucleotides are TGTGCCAGCAGTCTGGGACAGATGAGCTCCTACGAGCAGTACTTC.